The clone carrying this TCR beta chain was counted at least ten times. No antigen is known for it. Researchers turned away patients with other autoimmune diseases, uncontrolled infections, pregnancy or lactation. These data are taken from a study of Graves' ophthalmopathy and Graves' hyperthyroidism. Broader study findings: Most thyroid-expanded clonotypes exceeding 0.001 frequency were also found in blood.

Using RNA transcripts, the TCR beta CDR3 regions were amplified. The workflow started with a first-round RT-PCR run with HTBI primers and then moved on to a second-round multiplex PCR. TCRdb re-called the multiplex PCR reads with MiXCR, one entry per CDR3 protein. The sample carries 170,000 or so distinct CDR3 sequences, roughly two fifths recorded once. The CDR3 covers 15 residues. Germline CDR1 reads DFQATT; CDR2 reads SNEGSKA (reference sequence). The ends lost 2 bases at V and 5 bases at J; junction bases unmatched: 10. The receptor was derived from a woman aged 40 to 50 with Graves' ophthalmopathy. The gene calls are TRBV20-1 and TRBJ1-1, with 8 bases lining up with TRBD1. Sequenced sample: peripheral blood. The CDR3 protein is CSARQTTGGETEAFF. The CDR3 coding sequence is TGCAGTGCTAGACAAACTACAGGGGGTGAGACTGAAGCTTTCTTT.